This TCR beta chain was recovered during a study of T-cell reconstitution after alpha-beta-depleted transplantation in children. The CDR3 is 15 residues long. Unique molecular identifiers were used in preparing the TCRbeta library. TCRdb reprocessed the PCR reads with MiXCR, giving one entry per CDR3 protein. The table has roughly 300,000 distinct CDR3 sequences, 9.9% seen once. This clonotype was recorded a few times. This TCR was sampled from a human donor who donated a stem cell graft to a child with SCID. The starting material was PBMCs from the stem cell graft donor, obtained from the stem cell graft. The rearrangement joins TRBV21-1 to TRBJ2-6. TRBV21-1 is a pseudogene segment. The CDR3 spells CASSKETSGANVLTF. As DNA, the CDR3 is TGTGCCAGCAGCAAAGAAACCTCTGGGGCCAACGTCCTGACTTTC.